This T cell receptor beta chain derives from a study of cytomegalovirus exposure and HLA in healthy donors (dated by TCRdb to about 2017). Concerning the study at large: According to an earlier analysis of around 600 of the donors, roughly 180 million T cells yielded 100 million or so unique TCR beta sequences and about 280 Gb of sequence data. Besides the first cohort of approximately 670 subjects, a separate validation cohort made up of over a hundred different subjects was used. Genome-wide SNP genotypes for about three fifths of the roughly 700 donors were used in a later genetic analysis, which treated that subset as a discovery cohort. The aim of the study was to test whether cataloging public T cell receptors could identify signatures of past pathogen exposure. The study used immunosequencing to profile the T cell repertoires of hundreds of subjects and linked those repertoires to cytomegalovirus serostatus. A later analysis re-examined previously published TCR beta repertoires from several hundred donors and added high-resolution HLA genotyping to investigate patterns of TCR occurrence. A handful of DR-DQ haplotypes were handled as single units for association and clustering because linkage in the cohort was strong. To decide whether each TCR beta V gene segment behaved as functional or pseudogenic, an earlier analysis of some 570 of the donors relied on high-throughput TCR beta sequencing. Rather than drawing on any new phenotypic data, the later analysis identified candidate immune exposures from TCR beta sequences and the way those sequences occurred across donors. Of the roughly 410 genotyped donors, more than 75% were placed in the genetic ancestry cluster associated with self-reported Caucasian donors. High-throughput TCR immunosequencing, statistical association of individual TCRs with disease status, and machine learning were combined to predict cytomegalovirus infection status. Donor age, sex, ethnicity and CMV serostatus were compiled together with the repertoire data. Both class I and class II loci were covered by HLA typing, at four-digit resolution. All discovery cohort repertoires had been generated on a single sequencing platform. Among some 410 genotyped donors of the cohort, an average of approximately 240,000 unique TCR beta nucleotide sequences were sequenced per donor, around 18% of them non-productive. The number of typed donors differed by locus: roughly 629-630 for A, B, C, DRB1 and DQB1; about 520 for DQA1; 600 to 610 for DPA1; and about 450 for DPB1. An early release covering 550 to 700 HLA-typed donors comprised about 300 gigabases of sequencing data and some 79 million unique TCR sequences. What the research found in general, with its limitations: Because HLA typing was unavailable for some donors at each locus, only the typed subset was used in association tests. A total of some 180 TCR beta chains were listed by the study as associated with cytomegalovirus. Most TCR sequences were observed very rarely across donors, whereas some public TCRs were present in many individuals. A later analysis found that HLA-associated TCR beta chains were more clonally expanded and had lower generation probabilities than equally common non-associated chains. Three of the identified cytomegalovirus-associated TCR beta chains were confirmed in vitro to be specific for cytomegalovirus antigens. In a later genetic analysis, a missense DCLRE1C variant was associated with V-gene and J-gene trimming of TCR beta chains, and the association was replicated in an independent cohort. A cluster of highly shared sequence variants was judged likely to be a technical artifact of the sequencing pipeline. Some IMGT-functional V segments, including TRBV6-2 and TRBV6-3, could not be told apart with the 87-base-pair reads, so those segments were excluded. In an earlier analysis of approximately 590 of the donors, most TCR beta V segments appeared in productive rearrangements about 87% or about 30% of the time, broadly matching IMGT annotations. Most CMV-associated TCR beta chains appeared to be HLA-restricted in a later analysis, and the HLA associations seemed to be driven largely by CMV exposure. When HLA alleles, especially DR and DQ, strongly co-occurred, TCR associations were difficult to assign to individual alleles. Linkage disequilibrium might explain the correlated functional status among segregating V segments, but an unknown experimental factor could not be excluded. It was suggested by the authors that the approach could potentially be generalized to other disease states and immunological phenotypes. Presence/absence analyses assumed roughly uniform sequencing depth across donors, an assumption that may not hold. A later analysis found that TCR association rates varied across HLA loci, with DRB1 alleles showing the most associated TCRs and HLA-C alleles the fewest. A further reported finding was that TCR beta sequences accurately predicted the HLA-A and HLA-B alleles for most subjects in the first cohort. The only immune exposure information available for the cohort was CMV serostatus. In this cohort, only TCR beta chains were sequenced, and detectable features were limited by the absence of alpha or paired-chain data. According to a later genetic analysis, donors in an Asian-associated ancestry cluster had fewer N-insertions in productive TCRs than the roughly 670-donor mean. Because counts were too low, roughly 18 rarely observed V segments, including chromosome 9 orphons, were left out of the earlier analysis of a few hundred of the donors. In both the original and validation cohorts, the classifier was reported to diagnose cytomegalovirus status with high specificity and sensitivity. A later analysis reported that several top co-occurrence clusters appeared linked to parvovirus B19, influenza, CMV and Epstein-Barr virus. At a false discovery rate of 0.05, a later analysis linked under 20,000 TCR beta sequences to specific HLA alleles.

This clone was counted between two and nine times. The antigen it recognizes is unknown. Per-base qualities were not stored, and no clone one base away is much larger. To prepare the library, the immunoSEQ multiplex PCR assay was applied. A mixture of 60 forward primers for TCR Vbeta segments and 13 reverse primers for TCR Jbeta segments was used in the multiplex PCR. The CDR3 region of rearranged TCR beta genes was amplified from genomic DNA with a multiplex PCR assay. The Illumina HiSeq System was used to sequence the amplified TCR beta libraries as 87-base-pair reads. In the source study's methods: In a later analysis, about 80 million unique TCR beta chains were counted across the 690 or so repertoires, and about 10 million of these chains were shared by at least two donors. Raw reads were error-corrected and collapsed into unique sequences with a nearest-neighbor algorithm that merged closely related sequences to remove PCR and sequencing errors. CDR3 sequences were aligned to IMGT reference sequences to assign V, D and J gene segments. For a sequence to be retained, at least a six-nucleotide match to both a V gene segment and a J gene segment was required. Rearrangements were called productive when the CDR3 lacked stop codons and stayed in frame with V and J; all others were non-productive. CDR3 was defined according to IMGT convention as the region running from the second conserved V-encoded cysteine to the conserved J-encoded phenylalanine. The earlier analysis of a few hundred of the donors excluded any sequence lacking an unambiguous match to a single V gene segment. An earlier analysis of approximately 590 of the donors called V segments functional above 56.7% productive rearrangements and segregating when the between-donor standard deviation exceeded 5%. A statistical classification framework was built for diagnosing cytomegalovirus status from the catalog of TCR beta chain sequences. A later analysis assigned V and J genes by comparing TCR nucleotide sequences with IMGT/GENE-DB human TR gene sequences. A later analysis assigned CDR3 sequences and most-parsimonious VDJ recombination scenarios with the TCRdist pipeline. In a later analysis, every TCR beta chain was defined by the combination of its CDR3 amino acid sequence and its V-gene family, and reads without a unique V-gene family were dropped. A later analysis removed 450 to 600 highly shared, low-generation-probability nucleotide sequences to deal with suspected cross-contamination and a sequencing artifact. For each public chain, a later analysis derived a clonal expansion index from normalized ranks of inferred template counts within each repertoire. A later analysis computed generation probabilities with a VDJ recombination model fitted to out-of-frame rearrangements, and checked the results against IGoR. A later analysis scored TCR-TCR, TCR-HLA and TCR-CMV co-occurrence with hypergeometric tests, applying a repertoire-size bias correction to TCR pairs. In a later analysis, false discovery rates were estimated by permuting HLA or CMV assignments 20 times. In a later analysis, co-occurring TCRs were grouped with DBSCAN, and TCRdist sequence similarity was added when clustering was performed within HLA-allele-positive subsets. Repertoires with fewer than 30,000 or more than 120,000 public chains, plus five repertoires with anomalous nucleotide sharing, were excluded from co-occurrence clustering. Entries here come from immuneACCESS through TCRdb and include only in-frame sequences with V and J called. Some clones fail to appear in such tables; in the studies checked, an unresolved V gene covers under half of the shortfall, and the cause of the remainder is unknown. V and J calls and clone size are as listed in that table; D and trimming were resolved from the DNA. The table for this sample lists under 110,000 clones; over 70% of them were counted only once. The ten largest clones take up approximately 2.8% of the sample.

Its CDR3 holds 15 amino acids, cysteine through phenylalanine. Only the CDR3 DNA stays, 45 bases, in frame from base 1. Looking up the germline V gene yields CDR1 LGHNA and CDR2 YNFKEQ. Trimming at the junction amounts to 0 bases on V and 6 bases on J, and the germline ends lie 12 bases apart. The cohort consisted of hundreds of healthy bone marrow donors. At the time of sampling, every cohort member was nominally healthy, though immune exposures that went unrecorded were likely present. The donor was CMV seropositive and was included in the group of 250 to 350 seropositive cohort members. Each donor provided a peripheral blood sample, and peripheral blood mononuclear cells were used for TCR beta sequencing. The Qiagen DNeasy Blood Extraction Kit was used to extract genomic DNA from the blood cell samples.

This chain is built from TRBV4-2 and TRBJ1-5; matching of 6 bases hints at TRBD1 as the D gene. The TCR comes from a male donor in good health and CMV-seropositive. The sample comprised PBMCs. The CDR3 in this case is CASSQEVQGRQPQHF. The DNA sequence is as follows: TGTGCCAGCAGCCAAGAGGTACAGGGTCGTCAGCCCCAGCATTTT.